One and the same sample provided the 28 T cell receptor beta chains below, sequenced in a study of T-cell reconstitution after alpha-beta-depleted transplantation in children. Unique molecular identifiers were used in preparing the TCRbeta library. Using its own MiXCR run on the PCR reads, TCRdb lists one record per CDR3 protein. Of some 78,000 distinct CDR3 sequences in the sample, over 12% are singletons; the top ten hold about 25%. Here the sequenced sample was PBMCs, mostly from graft donor cells, taken 180 days after TCRalphabeta/CD19-depleted stem cell transplant. These receptors were obtained from a male patient aged 2-15 years who had a stem cell transplant for acute lymphoblastic leukemia, so the T cells may come from the graft donor.

This clonotype has just a few counts. The V gene is TRBV10-3, the J gene TRBJ2-7; TRBD2 matches 12 bases. The CDR3 consists of 17 residues. The ends lost 3 bases at V and 4 bases at J; junction bases unmatched: 10. Germline CDR1 is ENHRY and CDR2 is SYGVKD. The CDR3 sequence: CAISDGGPGLAGYEQYF. CDR3 bases: TGTGCCATCAGTGATGGGGGTCCGGGACTAGCGGGTTACGAGCAGTACTTC.

V and J are TRBV5-8 and TRBJ2-7, with 7 bases lining up with TRBD2. The length of the CDR3 is 15 residues. Germline-derived CDR1 and CDR2 are SGHTS and YDEGEE. The junction had 10 bases not matched to a gene; V was cut back by 5 bases and J by 2 bases. The CDR3: CASRRWGGRAYEQYF. The CDR3 region has the DNA TGTGCCAGCAGGAGGTGGGGGGGAAGAGCCTACGAGCAGTACTTC.

This clonotype has a handful of counts. CDR3 bases: TGTGCGGTTCCCAGGGCTGATGGCTACACCTTC. Translating gives CAVPRADGYTF. The chain carries TRBV7-2 and TRBJ1-2; the D gene is possibly TRBD1 (5 bases). Germline CDR1 reads SGHTA; CDR2 reads FQGNSA. This CDR3 is built from 11 residues.

This clonotype was recorded a few times. The CDR3 DNA is TGTGCCAGCAGCCAAGATTGGAGTTTCGAGCAGTACTTC. This gives the protein CASSQDWSFEQYF. This chain links TRBV4-2 with TRBJ2-7; D is unclear. The V gene's germline CDR1 is LGHNA and CDR2 YNFKEQ. V was pared by 0 bases and J by 6 bases, with 9 bases between. The CDR3 runs 13 residues.

This clonotype was seen only a few times. The V and J genes are TRBV28 and TRBJ1-1; D remains unclear. The length of the CDR3 is 14 residues. V was trimmed by 6 bases and J by 1 base, leaving 12 bases between them. Germline values: CDR1 MDHEN, CDR2 SYDVKM. CDR3 DNA sequence: TGTGCCAGCAGGCTAGTCATCGAGAACACTGAAGCTTTCTTT. Encoded protein: CASRLVIENTEAFF.

This clonotype was counted only a few times. V and J are TRBV6-5 and TRBJ2-5; 7 bases match TRBD1. Germline CDR1 MNHEY, CDR2 SVGAGI. CDR3 size: 17 residues. V lost 2 bases to trimming and J lost 4 bases; unmatched junction nucleotides: 13. The CDR3 sequence is CASSYGTVMEVGETQYF. In DNA form, the CDR3 reads TGTGCCAGCAGTTACGGGACAGTTATGGAGGTGGGAGAGACCCAGTACTTC.

This clonotype was seen repeatedly, ten times or more. The chain combines TRBV7-9 with TRBJ2-7; D is ambiguous. The CDR3 sequence is 12 residues long. V was pared by 1 base and J by 2 bases, with 3 bases between. Per germline, CDR1 SEHNR and CDR2 FQNEAQ (reference sequence). DNA for the CDR3: TGTGCCAGCAGCTTAGTCCCCTACGAGCAGTACTTC. Translation gives CASSLVPYEQYF.

The sample holds a few counts of this clonotype. The chain couples TRBV20-1 to TRBJ2-1; possibly TRBD1 or TRBD2 for D (5 bases each). Deletions cut 3 bases from V and 12 bases from J, with 12 bases between. From germline, CDR1 is DFQATT and CDR2 SNEGSKA (reference sequence). The CDR3 extends over 11 amino acids. CDR3 sequence: CSASSGGGQFF. The CDR3 DNA reads TGCAGTGCTAGCTCAGGTGGGGGGCAGTTCTTC.

V usage is TRBV10-3 and J usage is TRBJ2-5; D might be TRBD1 (5 bases). Trimming took off 4 bases at V and 5 bases at J, with 11 bases between the two ends. Germline V gene lookup returns CDR1 ENHRY and CDR2 SYGVKD. The CDR3 length is 13 residues. In DNA form, the CDR3 reads TGTGCCATCAGTGGGGGCGTAGGGGAGACCCAGTACTTC. This gives the protein CAISGGVGETQYF.

This clonotype was seen at least ten times. V gene TRBV30 combines with J gene TRBJ1-1; D is unresolved. This CDR3 region has 12 residues. Germline V lookup: CDR1 GTSNPN, CDR2 SVGIG (reference sequence). V was pared by 4 bases and J by 1 base, with 7 bases between. In DNA form, the CDR3 reads TGTGCCTGGAAGCCAGGGAACACTGAAGCTTTCTTT. Protein sequence: CAWKPGNTEAFF.

The rearrangement joins TRBV6-1 to TRBJ2-7, with 9 bases that match TRBD2. V lost 6 bases, J lost 7 bases, and 13 bases stayed unmatched. This CDR3 has 15 residues. Germline V lookup: CDR1 MNHNS, CDR2 SASEGT. This CDR3 reads CASSTTAGGPEEQYF. CDR3 bases: TGTGCCAGCAGCACTACGGCGGGAGGGCCTGAAGAGCAGTACTTC.

There are a few counts of this clonotype. This rearrangement joins TRBV18 to TRBJ2-7; 10 bases are a match to TRBD1. The CDR3 runs to 15 residues. The V gene's germline CDR1 is KGHSH and CDR2 LQKENI. Losses at the gene ends were 0 bases for V and 5 bases for J; bases not matched to a gene: 4. Here the CDR3 DNA reads TGTGCCAGCTCACCACCGGGACAGGGGAGCCACGAGCAGTACTTC. It encodes CASSPPGQGSHEQYF.

The CDR3 DNA reads as TGTGCCAGCAGCTTACAGATCTTGAATGAAAAACTGTTTTTT. Residues: CASSLQILNEKLFF. The gene calls are TRBV7-9 and TRBJ1-4; no clear D gene. Trimming left V 2 bases short and J 5 bases short, with 9 bases between. Germline V lookup: CDR1 SEHNR, CDR2 FQNEAQ (reference sequence). CDR3 length: 14 residues. Using reference TRBV7-9 and TRBJ1-4 for the parts outside the CDR3, the full variable domain is DTGVSQNPRHKITKRGQNVTFRCDPISEHNRLYWYRQTLGQGPEFLTYFQNEAQLEKSRLLSDRFSAERPKGSFSTLEIQRTEQGDSAMYLCASSLQILNEKLFFGSGTQLSVL.

The genes are TRBV30 and TRBJ1-6, with 8 bases that match TRBD1. Trimming cost V 5 bases and J 7 bases; bases outside gene matches: 7. This CDR3 is built from 14 residues. Germline values: CDR1 GTSNPN, CDR2 SVGIG (reference sequence). CDR3 bases: TGTGCCTGGGGCTTGTGGACAGGGAATTCACCCCTCCACTTT. Protein: CAWGLWTGNSPLHF.

There are a few counts of this clonotype. This chain joins TRBV7-3 and TRBJ2-3, with 12 bases lining up with TRBD2. CDR3 length equals 14 residues. After removal of 5 bases from V and 7 bases from J, the junction contained 4 bases not matched to a gene. Germline loops: CDR1 SGHTA, CDR2 FQGTGA. The CDR3 bases are TGTGCCAGCAGCCCTAGCGGGAGGGCCCATACGCAGTATTTT. Translating it yields CASSPSGRAHTQYF.

This clonotype has a count of ten or more. The J gene is TRBJ1-2, the V gene TRBV6-1; 10 bases map to TRBD1. V lost 4 bases and J lost 4; bases outside the gene matches: 3. Germline V gene lookup returns CDR1 MNHNS and CDR2 SASEGT. This CDR3 is built from 14 residues. CDR3 sequence: CASSVGQGLYGYTF. The CDR3 DNA is TGTGCCAGCAGTGTGGGACAGGGGCTCTATGGCTACACCTTC.

This chain connects TRBV27 to TRBJ1-5; weak D call: TRBD1 (5 bases). Germline values: CDR1 MNHEY, CDR2 SMNVEV (reference sequence). V dropped 4 bases and J dropped 3 bases, with 16 bases sitting between them. The CDR3 has 16 amino acids. CDR3 coding DNA: TGTGCCAGCAGTTCCACCGGGCAGGGTCTCAATCAGCCCCAGCATTTT. Its translation: CASSSTGQGLNQPQHF.

At least ten counts were recorded for this clonotype. V gene TRBV20-1 combines with J gene TRBJ2-7; D is ambiguous. The CDR3 runs 12 residues. Germline CDR1 DFQATT, CDR2 SNEGSKA (reference sequence). Trimming shortened V by 6 bases and J by 0 bases, and 9 bases separated the two germline ends. CDR3 residues: CSAHVSSYEQYF. The CDR3 nucleotides read TGCAGTGCGCACGTTAGCTCCTACGAGCAGTACTTC.

This clonotype was counted between two and nine times. The rearrangement joins TRBV10-2 to TRBJ2-7, with 7 bases lining up with TRBD2. The CDR3 covers 13 residues. V lost 6 bases and J lost 3; bases outside the gene matches: 5. Germline V lookup: CDR1 WSHSY, CDR2 SAAADI. The CDR3, as DNA: TGCGCCAGCAGCGGGACTATAGACTACGAGCAGTACTTC. Amino acid sequence: CASSGTIDYEQYF.

This clonotype was seen ten or more times. This chain connects TRBV5-1 to TRBJ2-7; 9 bases fit TRBD2. CDR1 and CDR2 from the germline V gene are SGHRS and YFSETQ. The CDR3 runs to 15 residues. Trimming removed 1 base from V and 2 bases from J; junction bases left unmatched: 4. The CDR3 sequence: CASSLRAGGTYEQYF. DNA for the CDR3: TGCGCCAGCAGCTTGAGAGCGGGAGGCACCTACGAGCAGTACTTC.

The V and J genes are TRBV28 and TRBJ1-5, with D perhaps matching TRBD1 (6 bases). Looked up from germline, CDR1 is MDHEN and CDR2 is SYDVKM. This CDR3 region has 15 residues. With 5 bases removed from V and 4 bases from J, the gap between germline ends came to 15 bases. The CDR3 DNA reads as TGTGCCAGCAGTCCCGGGACACCCCGAAATCAGCCCCAGCATTTT. It encodes CASSPGTPRNQPQHF.

The chain couples TRBV6-5 to TRBJ2-5, with TRBD2 matching 7 bases. V was pared by 0 bases and J by 7 bases, with 14 bases of the junction left unmatched. This CDR3 has 17 residues. CDR1 and CDR2 from the germline V gene are MNHEY and SVGAGI. CDR3 sequence: CASSYSKGLGGSWTQYF. The CDR3 DNA is TGTGCCAGCAGTTACTCGAAAGGACTGGGGGGGTCCTGGACCCAGTACTTC.

This clonotype was seen repeatedly, ten times or more. The chain recombines TRBV5-5 with TRBJ1-6, with D possibly being TRBD1 (5 bases). This CDR3 has 15 amino acids. V lost 1 base and J lost 7, with 12 bases in between. In germline, CDR1 is SGHKS, CDR2 YYEKEE (reference sequence). CDR3 sequence reads: CASSLRQGGNSPLHF. CDR3 in DNA: TGTGCCAGCAGCTTGCGGCAGGGTGGGAATTCACCCCTCCACTTT.

This clonotype was seen at least ten times. The gene calls are TRBV5-8 and TRBJ1-2; the match to TRBD1 covers 7 bases. The ends lost 1 base at V and 4 bases at J; junction bases unmatched: 4. The CDR3 has 14 residues. Germline V gives CDR1 SGHTS, CDR2 YDEGEE. The CDR3 spells CASSLRGTAYGYTF. The CDR3 nucleotides are TGTGCCAGCAGCTTGCGAGGGACAGCCTATGGCTACACCTTC.

The sample holds a few counts of this clonotype. This chain connects TRBV20-1 to TRBJ2-2, with D unresolved. CDR3 length equals 14 residues. V lost 3 bases and J 6 bases, leaving 14 bases between the germline ends. The germline V gene has CDR1 DFQATT and CDR2 SNEGSKA (reference sequence). CDR3 loop: CSASPGFLAGELFF. DNA of the CDR3: TGCAGTGCTAGCCCTGGGTTTTTGGCCGGGGAGCTGTTTTTT.

The J gene is TRBJ1-2, the V gene TRBV10-3, with TRBD1 identical over 10 bases. This CDR3 has 16 amino acids. Looked up from germline, CDR1 is ENHRY and CDR2 is SYGVKD. The trim removed 0 bases at V and 8 bases at J, leaving 9 bases unmatched. In DNA form, the CDR3 reads TGTGCCATCAGTGAGTCCCAGACAGGGGGCGCGAGGGGCTACACCTTC. This codes for CAISESQTGGARGYTF.

The chain couples TRBV4-3 to TRBJ2-3; a possible D gene is TRBD1 (6 bases). Germline loops: CDR1 LGHNA, CDR2 YSLEER. The CDR3 length is 15 residues. V was trimmed by 0 bases and J by 7 bases, leaving 14 bases between them. The CDR3: CASSQEFQGRYTQYF. The DNA of the CDR3 is TGCGCCAGCAGCCAAGAGTTCCAGGGGAGATATACGCAGTATTTT.

CDR3: CASTKREGPYEQYF. DNA for the CDR3: TGTGCCAGCACCAAAAGGGAGGGGCCCTACGAGCAGTACTTC. The rearrangement joins TRBV6-1 to TRBJ2-7; 7 nucleotides align to TRBD2. Germline loops: CDR1 MNHNS, CDR2 SASEGT. The ends lost 7 bases at V and 2 bases at J; junction bases unmatched: 8. The CDR3 loop spans 14 amino acids.